A selection of T cell receptor beta chains follows, all from one sample in a study of blood T cells in healthy people across ages. TCRdb re-analysed the 5' RACE reads in MiXCR, keeping a single row per CDR3 protein. Among hundreds of thousands of distinct CDR3 sequences listed, about 51% were seen once. The sample comprised blood. These receptors were taken from a woman older than 75 in good health. CDR3s include the opening cysteine and the closing phenylalanine or tryptophan. D genes are given only for firm matches. Expanded clones are given a class, and other clones once, few, many or no size at all.

TRBV7-8	TRBD1	TRBJ1-6	-	CASSLVSGGNSPLHF	TGTGCCAGCAGCTTAGTTTCAGGGGGTAATTCACCCCTCCACTTT
TRBV4-1	-	TRBJ1-4	-	CASSQTLSGYNEKLFF	TGCGCCAGCAGCCAAACGTTAAGCGGTTATAATGAAAAACTGTTTTTT
TRBV5-6	TRBD1	TRBJ1-4	many	CASSLPGQGREKLFF	TGTGCCAGCAGTCTCCCGGGACAGGGACGTGAAAAACTGTTTTTT
TRBV10-3	TRBD2	TRBJ2-5	-	CAISDPSGETQYF	TGTGCCATCAGTGATCCTAGCGGAGAGACCCAGTACTTC
TRBV4-1	TRBD2	TRBJ2-1	-	CASRPRLGLADNEQFF	TGCGCCAGCAGACCAAGGTTGGGACTAGCGGACAATGAGCAGTTCTTC
TRBV28	-	TRBJ1-4	-	CASRGEGNEKLFF	TGTGCCAGCCGAGGGGAAGGAAATGAAAAACTGTTTTTT
TRBV3-1	TRBD2	TRBJ2-2	few	CASSQDRLASWAGELFF	TGTGCCAGCAGCCAAGATCGACTAGCCTCTTGGGCCGGGGAGCTGTTTTTT
TRBV6-5	-	TRBJ2-1	-	CASTQIGFRGQFF	TGTGCCAGCACCCAAATCGGGTTCAGGGGGCAGTTCTTC
TRBV6-5	TRBD2	TRBJ2-1	once	CASSGGASGNNEQFF	TGTGCCAGCAGTGGAGGGGCTAGCGGTAACAATGAGCAGTTCTTC
TRBV9	-	TRBJ2-1	-	CASSGHVAGYYNEQFF	TGTGCCAGCAGCGGACACGTTGCGGGGTACTACAATGAGCAGTTCTTC
TRBV12-3/TRBV12-4	-	TRBJ2-7	-	CASSLETTALNEQYF	TGTGCCAGCAGTTTAGAGACTACGGCGTTGAATGAGCAGTACTTC
TRBV11-2	-	TRBJ1-1	-	CASSLSQGVTEAFF	TGTGCCAGCAGCTTGAGCCAGGGAGTGACTGAAGCTTTCTTT
TRBV29-1	-	TRBJ1-1	-	CSVTVGDTEAFF	TGCAGCGTGACGGTGGGGGACACTGAAGCTTTCTTT
TRBV19	TRBD1	TRBJ2-2	-	CASRDRGRTGELFF	TGTGCCAGTAGGGACAGGGGGCGCACCGGGGAGCTGTTTTTT
TRBV20-1	-	TRBJ2-5	-	CSARELGTGETQYF	TGCAGTGCTAGGGAACTCGGGACTGGAGAGACCCAGTACTTC
TRBV29-1	-	TRBJ1-2	many	CSVYPSDYGYTF	TGCAGCGTTTACCCAAGTGACTATGGCTACACCTTC
TRBV29-1	-	TRBJ2-5	many	CSVEDHQRETQYF	TGCAGCGTTGAAGACCACCAAAGGGAGACCCAGTACTTC
TRBV9	TRBD2	TRBJ2-1	many	CASSAGLGFNEQFF	TGTGCCAGCAGTGCGGGACTAGGATTTAATGAGCAGTTCTTC
TRBV4-1	TRBD1	TRBJ2-2	-	CASSRTDRGVQRVGELFF	TGCGCCAGCAGCCGCACGGACAGGGGCGTTCAACGGGTCGGGGAGCTGTTTTTT
TRBV28	-	TRBJ2-7	-	CASRSQGKTYEQYF	TGTGCCAGCAGAAGCCAGGGCAAAACCTACGAGCAGTACTTC
TRBV28	-	TRBJ1-2	few	CASSFDVGSYGYTF	TGTGCCAGCAGTTTCGATGTAGGAAGCTATGGCTACACCTTC
TRBV12-3/TRBV12-4	-	TRBJ2-3	once	CASRSCTDTQYF	TGTGCCAGCAGATCCTGTACAGATACGCAGTATTTT
TRBV7-9	-	TRBJ1-4	-	CASSTGVWTTNEKLFF	TGTGCCAGCAGCACAGGCGTCTGGACAACTAATGAAAAACTGTTTTTT
TRBV28	TRBD1	TRBJ2-2	few	CAVPRGTGELFF	TGTGCCGTTCCCAGGGGGACCGGGGAGCTGTTTTTT
TRBV12-3/TRBV12-4	-	TRBJ2-3	-	CASILSVSTDTQYF	TGTGCCAGCATCCTAAGTGTGAGCACAGATACGCAGTATTTT
TRBV9	TRBD2	TRBJ2-3	-	CASSVTVAGGVDTQYF	TGTGCCAGCAGCGTAACAGTGGCGGGGGGCGTGGATACGCAGTATTTT
TRBV12-3/TRBV12-4	TRBD1	TRBJ1-5	-	CASSFGQGAYSNQPQHF	TGTGCCAGCAGCTTTGGACAGGGGGCATATAGCAATCAGCCCCAGCATTTT
TRBV30	-	TRBJ2-3	-	CAWSSTRTYSTDTQYF	TGTGCCTGGAGTTCCACAAGGACGTACAGCACAGATACGCAGTATTTT
TRBV7-8	-	TRBJ2-1	-	CASSREAPAPDNEQFF	TGTGCCAGCAGCCGAGAGGCACCCGCTCCTGACAATGAGCAGTTCTTC
TRBV7-2	TRBD1	TRBJ2-7	many	CASSLGTGTYEQYF	TGTGCCAGCAGCTTAGGGACAGGAACCTACGAGCAGTACTTC
TRBV20-1	-	TRBJ2-2	-	CSASRSSGELFF	TGCAGTGCTTCTCGGTCCTCCGGGGAGTTGTTTTTT
TRBV5-1	TRBD1	TRBJ2-3	many	CASSLGDRDTQYF	TGCGCCAGCAGCTTGGGGGACAGAGATACGCAGTATTTT
TRBV5-6	TRBD2	TRBJ2-7	-	CASSLFGTSVRSDEQYF	TGTGCCAGCAGCTTGTTTGGGACTAGCGTGAGAAGTGACGAGCAGTACTTC
TRBV10-3	-	TRBJ2-2	few	CAISGFGVGPTGELFF	TGTGCCATCAGTGGATTTGGGGTCGGTCCGACCGGGGAGCTGTTTTTT
TRBV27	-	TRBJ2-7	-	CASSRHDQYEQYF	TGTGCCAGCAGTCGTCACGATCAATACGAGCAGTACTTC
TRBV7-9	-	TRBJ1-6	-	CASSYDSGLYNSPLHF	TGTGCCAGCAGCTACGACAGCGGGCTTTATAATTCACCCCTCCACTTT
TRBV21-1	-	TRBJ2-1	-	CASSSWTSGRPYSYNEQFF	TGTGCCAGCAGCTCATGGACTAGCGGGAGGCCTTACTCCTACAATGAGCAGTTCTTC
TRBV6-5	-	TRBJ1-6	many	CASSYSGSPLHF	TGTGCCAGCAGTTACTCGGGGTCACCCCTCCACTTT
TRBV4-1	-	TRBJ2-6	-	CASSQTPGTGANVLTF	TGCGCCAGCAGCCAAACCCCAGGGACCGGGGCCAACGTCCTGACTTTC
TRBV12-3/TRBV12-4	-	TRBJ1-5	-	CASSPYGQPQHF	TGTGCCAGCAGTCCCTATGGTCAGCCCCAGCATTTT
TRBV6-5	TRBD2	TRBJ2-1	-	CASSYGSGRESSYNEQFF	TGTGCCAGCAGTTACGGGAGCGGGAGGGAAAGCTCCTACAATGAGCAGTTCTTC
TRBV5-6	-	TRBJ2-4	many	CASSGRTLKNIQYF	TGTGCCAGCAGCGGCCGGACACTAAAAAACATTCAGTACTTC
TRBV5-1	TRBD2	TRBJ2-1	-	CASTTSGHHNEQFF	TGCGCCAGCACAACTAGCGGACACCACAATGAGCAGTTCTTC
TRBV5-1	TRBD1	TRBJ2-4	few	CASSEPGQGPTKNIQYF	TGCGCCAGCAGCGAACCGGGACAGGGGCCAACCAAAAACATTCAGTACTTC
TRBV7-9	TRBD1	TRBJ2-7	-	CASSSRTGEAYEQYF	TGTGCCAGCAGCTCGAGGACAGGGGAAGCCTACGAGCAGTACTTC
TRBV5-1	TRBD1	TRBJ1-5	-	CASSRTGHQPQHF	TGCGCCAGCAGCAGGACAGGGCATCAGCCCCAGCATTTT
TRBV12-3/TRBV12-4	-	TRBJ2-1	many	CASSLFDRNNNEQFF	TGTGCCAGCAGTCTCTTCGACAGGAATAACAATGAGCAGTTCTTC
TRBV6-2/TRBV6-3	-	TRBJ2-1	-	CASSYGGVLPEQFF	TGTGCCAGCAGTTACGGTGGGGTATTACCTGAGCAGTTCTTC
TRBV3-1	-	TRBJ1-6	-	CASSQERTANSPLHF	TGTGCCAGCAGCCAAGAGAGGACAGCCAATTCACCCCTCCACTTT
TRBV20-1	-	TRBJ2-1	many	CSATGPLASGYNEQFF	TGCAGTGCCACAGGGCCCTTGGCTAGCGGCTACAATGAGCAGTTCTTC
TRBV27	TRBD1	TRBJ2-5	-	CASRVGQGSEETQYF	TGTGCCAGCAGAGTGGGACAGGGGTCGGAAGAGACCCAGTACTTC
TRBV4-2	-	TRBJ1-4	-	CASSQGQIDEKLFF	TGTGCCAGCAGCCAAGGACAGATAGATGAAAAACTGTTTTTT
TRBV5-1	-	TRBJ2-7	-	CASSPTNGASHEQYF	TGCGCCAGCAGCCCAACTAATGGGGCCTCCCACGAGCAGTACTTC
TRBV20-1	-	TRBJ2-1	many	CSARGALADTYNEQFF	TGCAGTGCTAGAGGGGCACTAGCAGACACCTACAATGAGCAGTTCTTC
TRBV28	TRBD2	TRBJ2-5	many	CASSATPTSAETQYF	TGTGCCAGCAGTGCCACTCCGACTAGCGCAGAGACCCAGTACTTC